One and the same sample provided the 18 T cell receptor beta chains below, sequenced in a study of T cell responses to AZD1222 COVID-19 vaccine. Profiled with immunoSEQ multiplex PCR; TCRdb holds only in-frame clones, not every one. The table shows roughly 260,000 clones, with roughly 93% occurring only once. Sample: peripheral blood, taken on day 0 of AZD1222 vaccination. These TCRs come from an adult in good health.

V and J are TRBV4-3 and TRBJ1-2, with 7 bases that match TRBD1. Trimming cost V 0 bases and J 6 bases; bases outside gene matches: 4. The V gene's germline CDR1 is LGHNA and CDR2 YSLEER. The CDR3 spans 14 residues. The CDR3 sequence is CASSQEQGGHGYTF. The CDR3 nucleotides are TGCGCCAGCAGCCAAGAGCAGGGGGGCCATGGCTACACCTTC.

The chain links TRBV5-4 to TRBJ2-1, with D unclear. V was cut by 4 bases and J by 7 bases, with 15 bases left in between. CDR1 is SGHNT, CDR2 YYREEE, per germline (reference sequence). The CDR3 has 14 amino acids. In nucleotides, the CDR3 is TGTGCCAGCAGCATACGGTGGGGTGGAAATGAGCAGTTCTTC. As protein: CASSIRWGGNEQFF.

The chain combines TRBV6-5 with TRBJ2-7, with 9 bases fitting TRBD1. Unmatched junction bases numbered 9, after V lost 6 bases and J lost 3 bases. Germline V gene data show CDR1 as MNHEY and CDR2 as SVGAGI. The length of the CDR3 is 15 residues. CDR3 loop: CASRNRGQGDYEQYF. The CDR3 DNA follows: TGTGCCAGCAGGAACAGGGGACAGGGCGACTACGAGCAGTACTTC.

This clone was observed a few times. This chain links TRBV3-1 (or the pseudogene TRBV3-2) with TRBJ2-4, with TRBD2 identical over 14 bases. The CDR3 covers 17 residues. Germline CDR1 LGHDT, CDR2 YNNKEL (reference sequence). Losses at the gene ends were 5 bases for V and 0 bases for J; bases not matched to a gene: 3. Here the CDR3 reads CASSCGLAGGAKNIQYF. The DNA of the CDR3 is TGTGCCAGCAGCTGCGGACTAGCGGGGGGAGCCAAAAACATTCAGTACTTC.

The CDR3 region is CATSTTRERDTQYF. The CDR3 DNA reads TGTGCCACCAGCACCACTAGAGAAAGGGATACGCAGTATTTT. The chain employs TRBV15 and TRBJ2-3; D is possibly TRBD2 (5 bases). V lost 4 bases, J lost 6 bases, and 14 bases lay in between. This CDR3 spans 14 amino acids. CDR1 LNHNV and CDR2 YYDKDF come from the germline V gene (reference sequence).

The J gene is TRBJ2-2, the V gene TRBV18; D is unclear. V was shortened by 2 bases and J by 0 bases, with 19 bases between the two germline ends. The CDR3 is made up of 19 amino acids. Germline V gene data show CDR1 as KGHSH and CDR2 as LQKENI. The chain's CDR3 is CASSPSSTYRIANTGELFF. As DNA, the CDR3 is TGTGCCAGCTCACCAAGTTCGACCTATAGAATCGCGAACACCGGGGAGCTGTTTTTT.

This chain connects TRBV11-2 to TRBJ2-7, with 12 bases that match TRBD1. The germline V gene has CDR1 SGHAT and CDR2 FQNNGV. The CDR3 totals 17 residues. V shed 1 base, J shed 6 bases, and the junction held 10 bases outside the gene matches. The CDR3 DNA follows: TGTGCCAGCAGCTTAGCCCCCCGGGGACAGGGGGCGGTCGAGCAGTACTTC. It is translated as CASSLAPRGQGAVEQYF. Filled out from reference TRBV11-2 and TRBJ2-7, the complete variable domain reads EAGVAQSPRYKIIEKRQSVAFWCNPISGHATLYWYQQILGQGPKLLIQFQNNGVVDDSQLPKDRFSAERLKGVDSTLKIQPAKLEDSAVYLCASSLAPRGQGAVEQYFGPGTRLTVT.

The chain combines TRBV5-1 with TRBJ2-1; D unresolved. The CDR3 loop spans 14 amino acids. Between the trimmed V and J ends, which lost 0 bases and 8 bases, there was a span of 12 bases. The germline CDR1 and CDR2 sequences are SGHRS and YFSETQ. CDR3 bases: TGCGCCAGCAGCTTGGGATCGATGGTGGATGAGCAGTTCTTC. Residues: CASSLGSMVDEQFF.

Points on this clone: This same CDR3 is encoded by further DNA sequences in the sample. This sequence joins TRBV7-3 and TRBJ1-3; 8 bases map to TRBD1. The CDR3 spans 14 residues. The V gene end was trimmed by 5 bases and the J gene end by 4 bases; junction bases not matched to a gene: 4. The germline CDR1 and CDR2 sequences are SGHTA and FQGTGA. As DNA, the CDR3 is TGTGCCAGCAGCCCCGGGACAGGAGGAAACACCATATATTTT. Its protein product is CASSPGTGGNTIYF.

The chain joins TRBV18 to TRBJ1-1; no clear D. Trimming pared 0 bases from V and 1 base from J, leaving 9 bases between. This CDR3 contains 15 residues. CDR1 KGHSH and CDR2 LQKENI come from the germline V gene. The CDR3 DNA is TGTGCCAGCTCACCACCCGGGGAGTGGAACACTGAAGCTTTCTTT. This codes for CASSPPGEWNTEAFF.

This chain links TRBV5-1 with TRBJ2-1; 9 bases match TRBD2. This CDR3 comprises 15 residues. The germline V gene has CDR1 SGHRS and CDR2 YFSETQ. V lost 1 base and J lost 9; bases outside the gene matches: 8. The CDR3 coding sequence is TGCGCCAGCAGCTTGAGGAGCGGGAGGCGGTTTGAGCAGTTCTTC. This encodes CASSLRSGRRFEQFF.

The V call is TRBV27, the J call TRBJ2-3, with 8 bases matching TRBD1. Germline V gives CDR1 MNHEY, CDR2 SMNVEV (reference sequence). The CDR3 loop spans 16 amino acids. The ends lost 5 bases at V and 3 bases at J; junction bases unmatched: 10. In nucleotides, the CDR3 is TGTGCCAGCAGTCCCCTGACAGGGGTAGGGACAGATACGCAGTATTTT. The encoded protein is CASSPLTGVGTDTQYF.

The chain recombines TRBV6-4 with TRBJ1-5; no reliable D call. The CDR3 sequence is 15 residues long. V was pared by 0 bases and J by 0 bases, with 6 bases between. Per the germline V gene, CDR1 is MRHNA and CDR2 is SNTAGT. The CDR3 is CASSDSTPSNQPQHF. CDR3 bases: TGTGCCAGCAGTGACTCAACTCCTAGCAATCAGCCCCAGCATTTT.

V gene TRBV6-5 combines with J gene TRBJ1-1, with D uncertain. CDR1 MNHEY and CDR2 SVGAGI come from the germline V gene. The V end lost 2 bases, the J end lost 3 bases, and 4 bases lay between the germline ends. This CDR3 comprises 12 residues. CDR3 amino acids: CASSYMDTEAFF. CDR3 in DNA: TGTGCCAGCAGTTACATGGACACTGAAGCTTTCTTT.

V and J are TRBV5-3 and TRBJ1-2, with D possibly being TRBD1 (5 bases). TRBV5-3 qualifies as an ORF whose function is uncertain. With 9 bases removed from V and 4 bases from J, the gap between germline ends came to 13 bases. This CDR3 has 12 residues. CDR3 sequence: CAKGTGSYGYTF. CDR3 DNA: TGTGCCAAAGGGACGGGAAGCTATGGCTACACCTTC.

The chain couples TRBV2 to TRBJ1-5, with 9 bases fitting TRBD1. From germline, CDR1 is SNHLY and CDR2 FYNNEI. CDR3 length: 15 residues. J gave up 3 bases and V 6 bases, and 6 bases lay outside the gene matches. CDR3 region: CASSGDRALNQPQHF. In DNA form, the CDR3 reads TGTGCCAGCAGCGGGGACAGGGCACTCAATCAGCCCCAGCATTTT.

In regard to this clone: At one end, the junction sequence differs from germline, possibly due to a read error. The chain joins TRBV5-4 to TRBJ2-7; D perhaps matches TRBD2 (6 bases). There are 14 residues in the CDR3. The germline V gene encodes CDR1 SGHNT and CDR2 YYREEE (reference sequence). CDR3 protein: CASSLGGLLGGENF. CDR3 coding DNA: TGTGCCAGCAGCTTGGGGGGACTTTTAGGTGGGGAGAACTTC.

CDR3: CASSRTVRDSGVGEQFF. CDR3 nucleotide sequence: TGTGCCAGCAGCAGGACAGTCCGGGACTCAGGGGTGGGGGAGCAGTTCTTC. The chain is built from TRBV7-2 and TRBJ2-1; D tentatively fits TRBD1 or TRBD2 (6 bases each). Germline V lookup: CDR1 SGHTA, CDR2 FQGNSA. The CDR3 contains 17 residues. V was pared by 5 bases and J by 10 bases, with 27 bases between.